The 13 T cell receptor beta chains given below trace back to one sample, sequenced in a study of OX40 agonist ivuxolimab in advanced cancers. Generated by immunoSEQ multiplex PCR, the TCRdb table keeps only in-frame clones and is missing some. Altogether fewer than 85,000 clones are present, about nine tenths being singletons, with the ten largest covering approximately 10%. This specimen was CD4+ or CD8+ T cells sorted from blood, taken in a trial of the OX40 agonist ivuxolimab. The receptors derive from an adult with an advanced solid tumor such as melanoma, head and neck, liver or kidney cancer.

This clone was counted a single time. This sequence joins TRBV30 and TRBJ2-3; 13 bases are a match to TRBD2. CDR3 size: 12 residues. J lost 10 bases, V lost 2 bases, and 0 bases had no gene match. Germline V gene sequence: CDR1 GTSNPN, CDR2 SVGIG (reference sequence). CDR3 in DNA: TGTGCCTGGAGTACTAGCGGGGGGGCGCAGTATTTT. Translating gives CAWSTSGGAQYF.

CDR3 in DNA: TGTGCCAGTAGTTTCGCCCCCGGGTATGAAAAACTGTTTTTT. It is translated as CASSFAPGYEKLFF. The chain combines TRBV19 with TRBJ1-4; D gene uncertain. The V gene lost 5 bases and the J gene lost 6 bases, with 13 bases spanning the gap. Germline-derived CDR1 and CDR2 are LNHDA and SQIVND (reference sequence). This CDR3 spans 14 amino acids.

The CDR3 here is CASSGGPVETQYF. The CDR3 region has the DNA TGTGCCAGCTCGGGGGGGCCGGTGGAGACCCAGTACTTC. V and J are TRBV27 and TRBJ2-5, with 8 bases lining up with TRBD2. V lost 8 bases to trimming and J lost 5 bases; unmatched junction nucleotides: 7. Germline-derived CDR1 and CDR2 are MNHEY and SMNVEV (reference sequence). This CDR3 comprises 13 residues.

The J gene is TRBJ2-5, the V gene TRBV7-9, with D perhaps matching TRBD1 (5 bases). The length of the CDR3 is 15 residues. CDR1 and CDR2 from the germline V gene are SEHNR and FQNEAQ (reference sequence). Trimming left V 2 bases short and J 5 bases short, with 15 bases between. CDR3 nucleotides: TGTGCCAGCAGCTTAAAGCAGGGTCCTCGGGAGACCCAGTACTTC. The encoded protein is CASSLKQGPRETQYF.

CDR3 sequence reads: CASSDSLALTDTQYF. CDR3 coding DNA: TGCGCCAGCAGTGATTCTCTAGCCCTTACAGATACGCAGTATTTT. The rearrangement uses TRBV10-1 and TRBJ2-3, with D possibly TRBD2 on 5 matching bases. Looked up from germline, CDR1 is WNHNN and CDR2 is SYGVQD (reference sequence). V lost 3 bases, J lost 3 bases, and 13 bases lay in between. The CDR3 contains 15 residues.

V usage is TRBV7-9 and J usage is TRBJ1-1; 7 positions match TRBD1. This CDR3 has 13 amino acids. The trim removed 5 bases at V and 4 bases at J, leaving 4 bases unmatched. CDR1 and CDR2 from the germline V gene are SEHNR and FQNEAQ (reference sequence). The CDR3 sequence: CASSPQGSTEAFF. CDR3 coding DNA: TGTGCCAGCAGCCCACAGGGGAGCACTGAAGCTTTCTTT.

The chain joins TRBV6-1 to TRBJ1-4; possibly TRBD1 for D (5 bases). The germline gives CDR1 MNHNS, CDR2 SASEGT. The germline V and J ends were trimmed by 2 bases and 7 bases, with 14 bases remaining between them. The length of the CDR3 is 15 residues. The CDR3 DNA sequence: TGTGCCAGCAGTGAAACCCGGGCAGGGTTTGAAAAACTGTTTTTT. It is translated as CASSETRAGFEKLFF.

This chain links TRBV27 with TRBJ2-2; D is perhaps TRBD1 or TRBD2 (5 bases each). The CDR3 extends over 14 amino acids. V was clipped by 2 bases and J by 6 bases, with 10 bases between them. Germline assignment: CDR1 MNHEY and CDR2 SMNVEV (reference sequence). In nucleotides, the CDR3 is TGTGCCAGCAGTTTAACCGTGGGACCCGGGGAGCTGTTTTTT. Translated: CASSLTVGPGELFF.

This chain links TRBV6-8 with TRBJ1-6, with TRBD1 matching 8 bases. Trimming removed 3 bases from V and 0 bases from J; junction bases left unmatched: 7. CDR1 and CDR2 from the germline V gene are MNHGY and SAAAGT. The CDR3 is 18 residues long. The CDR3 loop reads CASSYGSGGGSYNSPLHF. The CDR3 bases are TGTGCCAGCAGTTATGGATCAGGGGGCGGCTCCTATAATTCACCCCTCCACTTT.

Written as DNA, the CDR3 is TGTGCCAGCAGTAGGTCTCGGGGGGTGACTGAAGCTTTCTTT. It translates to CASSRSRGVTEAFF. This sequence joins TRBV6-5 and TRBJ1-1; D possibly corresponds to TRBD1 (5 bases). Trimming cost V 5 bases and J 5 bases, with 15 bases left between them. Germline assignment: CDR1 MNHEY and CDR2 SVGAGI. This CDR3 has 14 amino acids.

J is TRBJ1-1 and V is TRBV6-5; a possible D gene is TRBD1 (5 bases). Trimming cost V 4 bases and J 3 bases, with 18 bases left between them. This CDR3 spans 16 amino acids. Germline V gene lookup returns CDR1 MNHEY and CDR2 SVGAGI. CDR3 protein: CASSSRDGGEDTEAFF. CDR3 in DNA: TGTGCCAGCAGTTCCAGGGACGGAGGGGAAGACACTGAAGCTTTCTTT.

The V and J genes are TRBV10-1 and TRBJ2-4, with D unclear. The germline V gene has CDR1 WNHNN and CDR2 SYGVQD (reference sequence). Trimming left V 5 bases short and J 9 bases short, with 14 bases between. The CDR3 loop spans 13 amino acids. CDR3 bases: TGCGCCAGCAGTCCTGGGATCTCTTTCATTCAGTACTTC. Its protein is CASSPGISFIQYF.

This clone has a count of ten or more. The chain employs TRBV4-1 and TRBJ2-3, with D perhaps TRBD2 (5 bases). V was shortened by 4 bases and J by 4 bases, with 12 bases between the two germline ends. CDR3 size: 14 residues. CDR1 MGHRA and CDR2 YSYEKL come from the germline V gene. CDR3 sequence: CASSLSGNADTQYF. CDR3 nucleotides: TGCGCCAGCAGCCTCTCCGGGAATGCAGATACGCAGTATTTT.